The clone carrying this T cell receptor beta chain was observed a few times. What it binds is not known. Deep-level settings were used for running the assay. Using immunoSEQ multiplex PCR, the repertoire was profiled, and TCRdb retains in-frame clones only, with some absent. The table lists around 1.1 million clones, around three quarters of them singletons. The germline V gene encodes CDR1 LGHNA and CDR2 YNFKEQ. The CDR3 length is 16 residues. V was clipped by 5 bases and J by 0 bases; unmatched bases: 3. This sample is part of a study of shared clonotypes between healthy human individuals. Study-level results: Generally, naive subsets came out with larger estimated richness than memory subsets.

From CD4+ cells came CD45RA+ naive and CD45RA-negative memory subsets. The receptor was derived from a man between 18 and 35 years old in good health. Some clones in this sample may be carry-over from other donors' samples. Sequenced material: memory CD4+ T cells from PBMCs. Subset meaning: CD45RA-negative fraction. This chain uses TRBV4-2 with TRBJ2-3, with 12 nucleotides matching TRBD2. The CDR3 region is CASSSGTSGSTDTQYF. CDR3 DNA sequence: TGTGCCAGCAGCTCCGGGACTAGCGGGAGCACAGATACGCAGTATTTT.